Here is one T cell receptor beta chain with its context. Only one count was recorded for this clone. Its recognized antigen is unknown. Base qualities were left out, and no much larger clone turns up one base away. In light of the paper, this sample's time point label describes: baseline before first vaccination. Samples from vaccinated people were obtained from the UK trials COV001 and COV002, which included a single-blind randomized controlled phase 2/3 trial of AZD1222 (ChAdOx1 nCoV-19) in healthy adults. For TCRbeta chain sequencing, PBMC samples from trial participants were taken at day 0 and at day 28 after the second dose. The sample comes from a study of T cell responses to AZD1222 COVID-19 vaccine (dated by TCRdb to the early 2020s). Regarding the study in general: AZD1222 recipients with second doses at about 4 weeks or about 12 weeks were pooled, because spike-specific TCR depth and breadth did not differ between schedules. TCR sequencing was performed for 230 to 250 trial participants, of whom about 200 were given two doses of AZD1222 and approximately 25 were given two doses of MenACWY control vaccine. Trial participants were enrolled into age subgroups of 18-55, 56-69 and 70-plus years, which contained around 140, 26 and 57 TCR-sequenced participants, respectively.

The germline V gene encodes CDR1 SGHNT and CDR2 YYREEE (reference sequence). The CDR3, from cysteine to phenylalanine, totals 14 residues. The only DNA kept is the CDR3, 42 bases in frame from the first base. V sheds 0 bases and J sheds 4 bases, leaving 10 bases between their ends. The CDR3 regions of human TCRbeta chains were subjected to immunosequencing. As for the original processing: TCRs in the repertoires were matched against a reference library of SARS-CoV-2-specific TCRs that had been generated with the MIRA antigen-specificity platform. Breadth meant the fraction of unique TCRs that were SARS-CoV-2-associated, whereas depth meant the fraction of total T cells that were SARS-CoV-2-associated. Using the MIRA data, every spike-specific TCR was mapped to the spike region that the TCR reacted to and assigned to either a CD4 or a CD8 class. Log10-transformed breadth and depth values were compared by one-way ANOVA with Sidak's multiple comparisons tests. Here the immuneACCESS table is served through TCRdb, limited to in-frame sequences with V and J called. Missing clones are a known gap in these copies; in checked studies unresolved V genes cover under half, and the rest lacks a known reason. That table furnishes V, J and clone size, whereas the DNA furnished D and trimming. The sample has 130,000 to 150,000 clones on record, about 92% of them singletons. The top ten constitute under 2% of the sample.

On the study overall, not on this receptor specifically: The vaccine-associated CD4 TCRs covered the entire spike protein, and the dominant responses fell in regions 160-218 and 743-854. Spike-specific TCR breadth and depth rose significantly after two AZD1222 doses compared with day 0 and with MenACWY recipients. Participants were mostly white British, with more females than males. The authors suggested clonal diversity may have been underestimated. Only 5 to 7 AZD1222 recipients were SARS-CoV-2 seropositive at baseline, limiting conclusions about previously exposed vaccinees. Because no day 14 peak-response samples were available, the repertoires could be characterized only after the peak T cell response. Epitopes outside the regions mutated in the B.1.351 and B.1.1.7 variants were reportedly recognized by nearly half of the unique spike-specific TCRs. The 56-69-year group was small, and its depth increase did not reach significance, likely because of low power.

The chain is encoded by TRBV5-4 joined to TRBJ1-1; the D segment could be TRBD1, given 6 matching bases. The input for sequencing was peripheral blood, taken on day 0 of AZD1222 vaccination. The origin of this receptor is an adult in good health. The CDR3 reads CASSLVQGITEAFF. Read as DNA, the sequence is TGTGCCAGCAGCTTGGTTCAGGGGATCACTGAAGCTTTCTTT.